A single sample gave rise to the 16 T cell receptor beta chains below, sequenced in a study of blood T cell repertoires in COVID-19. This table comes from immunoSEQ multiplex PCR, and its TCRdb copy is limited to in-frame clones, with some not included. In the table there are about 58,000 clones, roughly 90% of which are singletons. The sequenced sample was peripheral blood. The receptors were sampled from a woman aged 55-69 years with active COVID-19.

Comments on this clone: One end of the junction varies from germline; a read error may be responsible. CDR3 nucleotides: TGCAGCGCCCGCGCGGCAGAAACGCAGTATTTT. Translating it yields CSARAAETQYF. V gene TRBV29-1 combines with J gene TRBJ2-3; D ambiguous. The CDR3 runs to 11 residues. Per germline, CDR1 SQVTM and CDR2 ANQGSEA.

This clone was counted a single time. The genes are TRBV20-1 and TRBJ2-4; TRBD2 aligns across 10 bases. Germline-derived CDR1 and CDR2 are DFQATT and SNEGSKA (reference sequence). J lost 16 bases, V lost 6 bases, and 9 bases had no gene match. This CDR3 has 11 amino acids. The DNA of the CDR3 is TGCAGTGCAGATCTAGCGGGGGCCTCTTACTTC. Its translation: CSADLAGASYF.

This rearrangement joins TRBV5-4 to TRBJ2-5; tentative D call: TRBD1 (6 bases). Trimming pared 0 bases from V and 4 bases from J, leaving 13 bases between. The CDR3 contains 15 residues. CDR1 is SGHNT and CDR2 is YYREEE in the germline V gene (reference sequence). In nucleotides, the CDR3 is TGTGCCAGCAGCTTGGGGGGGCAGGGTCGAGAGACCCAGTACTTC. This codes for CASSLGGQGRETQYF.

This chain connects TRBV7-9 to TRBJ1-6, with D hard to call. Per the germline V gene, CDR1 is SEHNR and CDR2 is FQNEAQ (reference sequence). The CDR3 spans 15 residues. Trimming shortened V by 2 bases and J by 7 bases, and 12 bases separated the two germline ends. CDR3: CASSLIGPGNSPLHF. CDR3 coding DNA: TGTGCCAGCAGCTTAATAGGTCCGGGGAATTCACCCCTCCACTTT.

The V call is TRBV4-1, the J call TRBJ2-1; no clear D gene. The germline CDR1 and CDR2 sequences are MGHRA and YSYEKL. V shed 1 base and J shed 5 bases, with 9 bases lying between them. The CDR3 runs to 14 residues. The CDR3 spells CASSQATPNNEQFF. The CDR3, as DNA: TGCGCCAGCAGCCAAGCTACTCCAAACAATGAGCAGTTCTTC.

J is TRBJ1-4 and V is TRBV18; D possibly corresponds to TRBD1 (5 bases). Germline V gene lookup returns CDR1 KGHSH and CDR2 LQKENI. V lost 5 bases and J lost 8, with 21 bases in between. The CDR3 runs 16 residues. The DNA for the CDR3 is TGTGCCAGCTCAACGGGACTCAGGGTTATAAGCGAAAAACTGTTTTTT. Residues: CASSTGLRVISEKLFF.

V is TRBV2 and J is TRBJ2-3; D is unresolved. With 5 bases removed from V and 0 bases from J, the gap between germline ends came to 9 bases. This CDR3 is 14 amino acids long. Germline lookup yields CDR1 SNHLY and CDR2 FYNNEI. CDR3 DNA sequence: TGTGCCAGCAGTAGGAGTTCTAGCACAGATACGCAGTATTTT. Translation gives CASSRSSSTDTQYF.

This chain connects TRBV5-1 to TRBJ2-7; TRBD1 aligns across 7 bases. Germline assignment: CDR1 SGHRS and CDR2 YFSETQ. The CDR3 has 15 amino acids. V shed 4 bases, J shed 6 bases, and the junction held 13 bases outside the gene matches. CDR3 coding DNA: TGCGCCAGCAGCCACGGACAGGCCGGAGGTGCCGAGCAGTACTTC. Its protein is CASSHGQAGGAEQYF.

The chain uses TRBV4-2 and TRBJ2-5; D possibly corresponds to TRBD1 (6 bases). Germline lookup yields CDR1 LGHNA and CDR2 YNFKEQ. Trimming pared 1 base from V and 5 bases from J, leaving 11 bases between. This CDR3 contains 14 residues. The DNA of the CDR3 is TGTGCCAGCAGCCAAGTAAACAGGGCTGAGACCCAGTACTTC. It codes for CASSQVNRAETQYF.

This clone has just one count. The V and J genes are TRBV18 and TRBJ2-2, with D possibly being TRBD2 (6 bases). The germline gives CDR1 KGHSH, CDR2 LQKENI. The CDR3 length is 16 residues. V lost 3 bases and J 1 base, leaving 12 bases between the germline ends. The CDR3 here is CASSPRLAVNTGELFF. In nucleotides, the CDR3 is TGTGCCAGCTCACCCCGGTTAGCGGTGAACACCGGGGAGCTGTTTTTT.

The V call is TRBV9, the J call TRBJ1-1; D might be TRBD1 (5 bases). V lost 0 bases, J lost 4 bases, and 13 bases lay in between. Germline assignment: CDR1 SGDLS and CDR2 YYNGEE. The CDR3 covers 15 residues. Here the CDR3 reads CASSVVGGLGTEAFF. The CDR3 bases are TGTGCCAGCAGCGTAGTCGGGGGACTAGGCACTGAAGCTTTCTTT.

The V and J genes are TRBV19 and TRBJ2-1; 8 nucleotides line up with TRBD2. V was clipped by 9 bases and J by 5 bases; unmatched bases: 15. The CDR3 has 16 amino acids. Per the germline V gene, CDR1 is LNHDA and CDR2 is SQIVND (reference sequence). In nucleotides, the CDR3 is TGTGCCAGCCCGCCTTCCCCGGGACTAGGTAACAATGAGCAGTTCTTC. This codes for CASPPSPGLGNNEQFF.

The chain is built from TRBV6-5 and TRBJ2-5; the D gene is possibly TRBD1 (5 bases). The CDR3 contains 13 residues. Looked up from germline, CDR1 is MNHEY and CDR2 is SVGAGI. V was trimmed by 6 bases and J by 2 bases, leaving 10 bases between them. The CDR3 DNA reads TGTGCCAGCAGACGACAGTTTCAAGAGACCCAGTACTTC. Its protein is CASRRQFQETQYF.

This clone has just a few counts. The chain couples TRBV4-1 to TRBJ2-1; 11 bases agree with TRBD2. Germline V gene lookup returns CDR1 MGHRA and CDR2 YSYEKL. Unmatched junction bases numbered 3, after V lost 5 bases and J lost 3 bases. The CDR3 spans 15 residues. The CDR3 nucleotides read TGCGCCAGCAGCGTTAGCGGGGGGGGCTACAATGAGCAGTTCTTC. This codes for CASSVSGGGYNEQFF.

This rearrangement joins TRBV10-1 to TRBJ1-5, with a tentative D call TRBD1 (5 bases). The V and J ends lost 10 bases and 2 bases respectively, with 33 bases between them. Germline V lookup: CDR1 WNHNN, CDR2 SYGVQD (reference sequence). The CDR3 spans 20 residues. For the CDR3, the DNA is TGCGCCACAGCAAGCCCACGGGCAGAGGAAGGGGAATTGGGCAATCAGCCCCAGCATTTT. Its translation: CATASPRAEEGELGNQPQHF.

J is TRBJ2-2 and V is TRBV27, with TRBD2 identical over 9 bases. This CDR3 has 15 residues. The junction had 7 bases not matched to a gene; V was cut back by 6 bases and J by 5 bases. CDR1 is MNHEY and CDR2 is SMNVEV in the germline V gene (reference sequence). This CDR3 is CASSFERGETGELFF. The CDR3 coding sequence is TGTGCCAGCAGCTTCGAGCGGGGGGAGACCGGGGAGCTGTTTTTT.